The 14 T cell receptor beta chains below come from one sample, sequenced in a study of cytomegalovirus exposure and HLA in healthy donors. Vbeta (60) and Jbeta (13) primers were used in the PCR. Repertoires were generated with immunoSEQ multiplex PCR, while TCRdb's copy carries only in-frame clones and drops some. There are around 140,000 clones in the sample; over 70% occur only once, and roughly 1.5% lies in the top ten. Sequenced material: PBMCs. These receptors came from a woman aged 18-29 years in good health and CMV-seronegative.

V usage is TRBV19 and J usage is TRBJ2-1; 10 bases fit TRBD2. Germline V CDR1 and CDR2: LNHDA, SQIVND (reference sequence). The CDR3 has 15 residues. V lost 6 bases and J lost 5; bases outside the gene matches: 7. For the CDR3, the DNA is TGTGCCAGTAGAATTCTAGCGGGAGTGAACAATGAGCAGTTCTTC. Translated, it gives CASRILAGVNNEQFF.

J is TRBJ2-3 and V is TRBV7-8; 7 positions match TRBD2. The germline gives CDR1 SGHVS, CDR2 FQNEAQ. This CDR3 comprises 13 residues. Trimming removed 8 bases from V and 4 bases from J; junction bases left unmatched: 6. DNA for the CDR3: TGTGCCAGCCGCGGGAGTACCCCAGATACGCAGTATTTT. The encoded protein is CASRGSTPDTQYF. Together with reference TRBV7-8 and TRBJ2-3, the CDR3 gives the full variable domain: GAGVSQSPRYKVAKRGQDVALRCDPISGHVSLFWYQQALGQGPEFLTYFQNEAQLDKSGLPSDRFFAERPEGSVSTLKIQRTQQEDSAVYLCASRGSTPDTQYFGPGTRLTVL.

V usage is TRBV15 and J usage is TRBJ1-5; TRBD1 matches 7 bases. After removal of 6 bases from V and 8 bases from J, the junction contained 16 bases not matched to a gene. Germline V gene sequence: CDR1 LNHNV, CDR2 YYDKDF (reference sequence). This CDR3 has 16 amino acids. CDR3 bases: TGTGCCACCAGGGCGGCAGGGCAGGGGGGTGGTAAGCCCCAGCATTTT. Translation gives CATRAAGQGGGKPQHF.

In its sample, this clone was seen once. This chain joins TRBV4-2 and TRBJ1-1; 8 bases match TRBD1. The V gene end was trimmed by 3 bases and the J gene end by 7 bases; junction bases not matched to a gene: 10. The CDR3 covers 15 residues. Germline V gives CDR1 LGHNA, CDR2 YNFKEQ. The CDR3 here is CASSHAGQGGFEAFF. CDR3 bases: TGTGCCAGCAGCCACGCAGGACAGGGAGGTTTTGAAGCTTTCTTT.

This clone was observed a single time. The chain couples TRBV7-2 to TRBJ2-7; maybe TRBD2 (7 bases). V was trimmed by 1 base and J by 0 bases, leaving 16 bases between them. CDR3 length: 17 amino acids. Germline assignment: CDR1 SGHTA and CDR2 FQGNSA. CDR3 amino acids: CASSLEGGARSSYEQYF. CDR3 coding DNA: TGTGCCAGCAGCTTAGAGGGGGGGGCCAGAAGCTCCTACGAGCAGTACTTC.

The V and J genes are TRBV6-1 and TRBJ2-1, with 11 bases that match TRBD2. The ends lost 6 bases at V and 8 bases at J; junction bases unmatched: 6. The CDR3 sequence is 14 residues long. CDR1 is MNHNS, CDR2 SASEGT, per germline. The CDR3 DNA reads TGTGCCAGCAGCCGACTAGCGGGAATCGATGAGCAGTTCTTC. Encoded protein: CASSRLAGIDEQFF.

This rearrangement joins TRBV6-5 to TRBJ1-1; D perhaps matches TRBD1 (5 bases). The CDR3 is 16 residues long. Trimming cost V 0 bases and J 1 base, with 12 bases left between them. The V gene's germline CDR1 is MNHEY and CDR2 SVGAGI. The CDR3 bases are TGTGCCAGCAGTTACTCGATTTTAACAGGGAACACTGAAGCTTTCTTT. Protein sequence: CASSYSILTGNTEAFF.

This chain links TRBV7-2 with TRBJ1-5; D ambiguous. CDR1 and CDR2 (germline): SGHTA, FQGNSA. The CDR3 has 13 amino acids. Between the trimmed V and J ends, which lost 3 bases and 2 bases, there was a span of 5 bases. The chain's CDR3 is CASSFRGNQPQHF. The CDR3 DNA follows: TGTGCCAGCAGCTTCCGAGGCAATCAGCCCCAGCATTTT.

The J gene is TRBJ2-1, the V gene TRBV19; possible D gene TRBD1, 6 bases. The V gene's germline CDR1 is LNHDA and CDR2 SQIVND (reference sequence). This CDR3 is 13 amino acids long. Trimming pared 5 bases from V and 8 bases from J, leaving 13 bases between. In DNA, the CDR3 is TGTGCCAGTAGTGGAACAGGGTCGGATGAGCAGTTCTTC. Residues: CASSGTGSDEQFF.

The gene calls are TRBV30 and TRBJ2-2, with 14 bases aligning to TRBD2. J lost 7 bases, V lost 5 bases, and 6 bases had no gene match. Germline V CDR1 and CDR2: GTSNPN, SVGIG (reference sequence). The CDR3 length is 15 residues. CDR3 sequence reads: CAWGGLAGVSGELFF. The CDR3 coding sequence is TGTGCCTGGGGGGGACTAGCGGGAGTGAGCGGGGAGCTGTTTTTT.

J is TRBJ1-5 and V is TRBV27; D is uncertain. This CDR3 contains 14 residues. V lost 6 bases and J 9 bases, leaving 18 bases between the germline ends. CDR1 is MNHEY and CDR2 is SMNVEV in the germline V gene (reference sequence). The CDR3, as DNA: TGTGCCAGCAGACCGGACGGCTGGGCGGGGCCCCAGCATTTT. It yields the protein CASRPDGWAGPQHF.

The CDR3 sequence: CASSSGTSGRGGQETQYF. CDR3 nucleotide sequence: TGTGCCAGCAGTTCCGGGACTAGCGGGAGGGGGGGGCAAGAGACCCAGTACTTC. This chain uses TRBV7-2 with TRBJ2-5; 16 positions match TRBD2. The junction had 9 bases not matched to a gene; V was cut back by 6 bases and J by 2 bases. The CDR3 length is 18 residues. From germline, CDR1 is SGHTA and CDR2 FQGNSA.

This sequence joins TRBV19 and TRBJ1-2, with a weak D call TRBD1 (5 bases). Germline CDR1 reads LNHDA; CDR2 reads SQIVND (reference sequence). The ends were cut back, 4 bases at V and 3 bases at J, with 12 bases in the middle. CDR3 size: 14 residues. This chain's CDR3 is CASSRQGNDYGYTF. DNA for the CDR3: TGTGCCAGTAGTAGGCAGGGTAATGACTATGGCTACACCTTC.

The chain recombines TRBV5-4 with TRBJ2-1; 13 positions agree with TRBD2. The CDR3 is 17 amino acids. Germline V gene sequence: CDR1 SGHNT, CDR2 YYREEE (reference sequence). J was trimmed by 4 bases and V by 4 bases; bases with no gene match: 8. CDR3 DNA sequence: TGTGCCAGCAGCGTGGGACTAGCGGGATCAGCGTACAATGAGCAGTTCTTC. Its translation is CASSVGLAGSAYNEQFF.